This TCR beta chain was documented in a study of T cells in Graves' hyperthyroidism and ophthalmopathy. This clonotype has ten or more counts. RNA transcripts gave rise to amplified TCR beta CDR3 regions. TCR CDR3 regions were first amplified by RT-PCR with HTBI primers. MiXCR was run by TCRdb on the multiplex PCR reads, yielding one entry per CDR3 protein. The profile shows nearly 600,000 distinct CDR3 sequences, 11% to 15% of them singletons. Trimming took 6 bases from V and 1 from J, leaving 7 bases between them. CDR3 size: 13 residues. Sequenced: blood. The TCR sequence derives from a woman between 18 and 30 years old with Graves' ophthalmopathy. This rearrangement joins TRBV12-3 or TRBV12-4 to TRBJ2-1; D unclear. The CDR3 region has the DNA TGTGCCAGCAGGAGTGGATCCTACAATGAGCAGTTCTTC. Translation gives CASRSGSYNEQFF.